Below, one T cell receptor (beta chain) is given with its context. Within the sample, other DNA sequences also encode this same CDR3. This entry is derived from a study of blood T cell repertoires in COVID-19. Study-level background: Acute and convalescent COVID-19 samples came from the United States, Italy and Spain. Sources were T cells, B-cell-depleted T cells, or PBMCs; the material itself was cDNA or gDNA.

V was shortened by 3 bases and J by 4 bases, with 6 bases between the two germline ends. From germline, CDR1 is SQVTM and CDR2 ANQGSEA. The CDR3 length is 12 residues. Here immunoSEQ multiplex PCR was the method, and the copy in TCRdb shows in-frame clones only, minus some. This table has about 290,000 clones, just over 85% appearing once. This TCR came from a young woman with active or convalescent COVID-19. The sequenced material came from peripheral blood. J is TRBJ2-2 and V is TRBV29-1; D possibly corresponds to TRBD1 (6 bases). The CDR3: CSVDRGTGELFF. For the CDR3, the DNA is TGCAGCGTTGACAGGGGCACCGGGGAGCTGTTTTTT.